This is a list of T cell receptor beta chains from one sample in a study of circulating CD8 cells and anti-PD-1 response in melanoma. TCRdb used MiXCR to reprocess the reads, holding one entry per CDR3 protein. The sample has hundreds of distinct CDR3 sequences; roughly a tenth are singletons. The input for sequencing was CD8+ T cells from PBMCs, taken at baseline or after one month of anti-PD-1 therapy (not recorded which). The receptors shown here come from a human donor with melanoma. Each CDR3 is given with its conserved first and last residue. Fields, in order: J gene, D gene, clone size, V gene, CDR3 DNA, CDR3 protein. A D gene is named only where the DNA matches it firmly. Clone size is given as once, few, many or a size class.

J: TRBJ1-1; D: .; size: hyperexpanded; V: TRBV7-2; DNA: TGTGCCAGCAGCCAAAGCGGCCCAGGGCGTTTTATGAACACTGAAGCTTTCTTT; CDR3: CASSQSGPGRFMNTEAFF